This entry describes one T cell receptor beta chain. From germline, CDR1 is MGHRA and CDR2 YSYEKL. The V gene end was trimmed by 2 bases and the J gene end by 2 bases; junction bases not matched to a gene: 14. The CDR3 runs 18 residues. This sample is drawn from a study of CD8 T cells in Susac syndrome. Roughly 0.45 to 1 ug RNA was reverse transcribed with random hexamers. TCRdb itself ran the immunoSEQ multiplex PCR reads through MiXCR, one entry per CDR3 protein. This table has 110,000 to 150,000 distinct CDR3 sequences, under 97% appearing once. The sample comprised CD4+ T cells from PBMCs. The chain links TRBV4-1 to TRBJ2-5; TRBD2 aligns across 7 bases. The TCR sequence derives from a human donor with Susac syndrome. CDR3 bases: TGCGCCAGCAGCCAAAATGGGGGGAGGGTTCGGCAACAAGAGACCCAGTACTTC. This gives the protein CASSQNGGRVRQQETQYF.